These 11 T cell receptor beta chains were sequenced from one sample in a study of T cell repertoires in cytomegalovirus infection. TCRdb re-called the reads through MiXCR, storing one row per CDR3 protein. This table has approximately 100,000 distinct CDR3 sequences, 23% appearing once. The sample was CD8+ T cells from PBMCs. The receptors were sampled from a human donor in good health (CMV status not recorded). Some clones in this sample may be carry-over from other donors' samples.

The chain employs TRBV12-3 or TRBV12-4 and TRBJ1-2, with D uncertain. The CDR3 is 15 amino acids. The V end lost 6 bases, the J end lost 4 bases, and 18 bases lay between the germline ends. CDR3 in amino acids: CASRHRQTSGYGYTF. DNA of the CDR3: TGTGCCAGCAGACACCGACAAACTAGTGGCTATGGCTACACCTTC.

As concerns this clonotype: The conserved phenylalanine or tryptophan normally closing the CDR3 is absent here, so this likely arose from a read error. The rearrangement links TRBV5-6 to TRBJ1-5, with D perhaps matching TRBD1 (5 bases). Trimming shortened V by 4 bases and J by 2 bases, and 13 bases separated the two germline ends. Germline V CDR1 and CDR2: SGHDT, YYEEEE. This CDR3 has 15 residues. The CDR3 is CASSLGGTGNQPQHY. For the CDR3, the DNA is TGTGCCAGCAGCCTGGGAGGGACGGGCAATCAGCCCCAGCATTAT.

In the case of this clonotype: In this CDR3 the conserved last residue, phenylalanine or tryptophan, is missing, so a read error is likely. The genes are TRBV13 and TRBJ2-1; 12 bases map to TRBD2. Germline V gene data show CDR1 as PRHDT and CDR2 as FYEKMQ (reference sequence). Germline trimming cut 5 bases from V and 4 bases from J; bases unmatched to any gene: 12. This CDR3 is built from 18 residues. DNA of the CDR3: TGTGCCAGCAGCCAGGGGCCACTAGCGGGAGGTTCATACAATGAGCAGTTCTCC. Protein: CASSQGPLAGGSYNEQFS.

The chain combines TRBV20-1 with TRBJ2-3; 9 bases align to TRBD2. V trimming: 1 base; J trimming: 3 bases; junction bases outside the gene matches: 2. CDR1 DFQATT and CDR2 SNEGSKA come from the germline V gene (reference sequence). The CDR3 extends over 14 amino acids. This CDR3 reads CSARASGGTDTQYF. In nucleotides, the CDR3 is TGCAGTGCTAGAGCCAGCGGGGGGACAGATACGCAGTATTTT.

The CDR3 coding sequence is TGCAGTGCCAAGGACAGGGACGGCAATCAGCCCCAGCATTTT. Translating gives CSAKDRDGNQPQHF. The chain is built from TRBV20-1 and TRBJ1-5, with 8 bases aligning to TRBD1. V shed 6 bases and J 2 bases; nucleotides not matched to a gene: 6. Germline V gene sequence: CDR1 DFQATT, CDR2 SNEGSKA (reference sequence). CDR3 size: 14 residues.

The chain uses TRBV27 and TRBJ2-1, with 8 positions matching TRBD2. The germline V gene has CDR1 MNHEY and CDR2 SMNVEV (reference sequence). CDR3 length equals 14 residues. V was clipped by 2 bases and J by 3 bases; unmatched bases: 0. DNA of the CDR3: TGTGCCAGCAGTTTACTAGCGGGCTACAATGAGCAGTTCTTC. Its protein is CASSLLAGYNEQFF.

This clonotype has a handful of counts. V gene TRBV13 combines with J gene TRBJ1-4; TRBD1 might be the D (6 bases). The V gene lost 2 bases and the J gene lost 8 bases, with 15 bases spanning the gap. The CDR3 extends over 15 amino acids. Germline assignment: CDR1 PRHDT and CDR2 FYEKMQ (reference sequence). The CDR3 nucleotides are TGTGCCAGCAGCTTATCGGGGGGCGCAGGAGAAAAACTGTTTTTT. Its protein product is CASSLSGGAGEKLFF.

V usage is TRBV20-1 and J usage is TRBJ1-4, with TRBD1 matching 7 bases. CDR1 DFQATT and CDR2 SNEGSKA come from the germline V gene (reference sequence). CDR3 length: 11 amino acids. V trimming: 5 bases; J trimming: 17 bases; junction bases outside the gene matches: 11. CDR3 region: CSALRGGAGFF. CDR3 sequence (DNA): TGCAGTGCTCTTCGAGGGGGCGCTGGTTTTTTT.

This clonotype was detected only a few times. The J gene is TRBJ2-1, the V gene TRBV7-2; 8 bases map to TRBD2. Looked up from germline, CDR1 is SGHTA and CDR2 is FQGNSA. CDR3 length: 15 residues. The J segment lost 5 bases and the V segment lost 5 bases, leaving 8 bases of the junction unmatched. Here the CDR3 reads CASSPGGAGNNEQFF. The CDR3 nucleotides are TGTGCCAGCAGCCCCGGGGGGGCTGGGAACAATGAGCAGTTCTTC.

This clonotype was counted only a few times. V gene TRBV29-1 combines with J gene TRBJ2-1; 9 bases are a match to TRBD1. The CDR3 is 19 residues long. The J segment lost 0 bases and the V segment lost 2 bases, leaving 14 bases of the junction unmatched. Germline values: CDR1 SQVTM, CDR2 ANQGSEA. The CDR3 is CSVESRGQGSKSSYNEQFF. The CDR3 nucleotides are TGCAGCGTTGAATCCCGAGGACAGGGGTCGAAAAGCTCCTACAATGAGCAGTTCTTC.

The rearrangement links TRBV28 to TRBJ1-1, with a possible D match to TRBD1 (5 bases). CDR1 and CDR2 (germline): MDHEN, SYDVKM. CDR3 length: 15 amino acids. The V and J ends lost 2 bases and 6 bases respectively, with 16 bases between them. The CDR3 spells CASSLEARGRAEAFF. DNA for the CDR3: TGTGCCAGCAGTTTAGAGGCCCGGGGCAGAGCTGAAGCTTTCTTT.